This section outlines one T cell receptor (beta chain) sequence together with its context. This clone occurred a few times. The clone's antigen remains unknown. Within one base of it there is no much larger clone, and no base qualities were kept. These data originate in a study of cytomegalovirus exposure and HLA in healthy donors (dated by TCRdb to between 2016 and 2019). At the level of the whole study: In an earlier analysis of about 560 of the donors, 276 Gb of sequence data and 90 million to 120 million unique TCR beta sequences from about 180 million T cells were reported. All discovery cohort repertoires had been generated on a single sequencing platform. To decide whether each TCR beta V gene segment behaved as functional or pseudogenic, an earlier analysis of some 580 of the donors relied on high-throughput TCR beta sequencing. An early release covering just under 650 HLA-typed donors comprised about 300 gigabases of sequencing data and tens of millions of unique TCR sequences. Of the 300 to 450 genotyped donors, roughly 80% were placed in the genetic ancestry cluster associated with self-reported Caucasian donors. Besides the first cohort of 666 subjects, a separate validation cohort made up of over 100 different subjects was used. A later genetic analysis took genome-wide SNP genotypes for about 65% of the 666 donors and used that subset as a discovery cohort. Typing coverage differed by locus: A, B, C, DRB1 and DQB1 were typed in roughly 620-630 donors, DQA1 in 522, DPA1 in 600 to 610, and DPB1 in just under 490. The later analysis used no new phenotypic data to find candidate immune exposures, relying instead on TCR beta sequences and their occurrence across donors. The study was designed to test whether signatures of past pathogen exposure could be identified by cataloging public T cell receptors. The study profiled the T cell repertoires of under 700 subjects by immunosequencing and related them to cytomegalovirus serostatus. In a later analysis, previously published TCR beta repertoires from several hundred donors were re-analyzed and high-resolution HLA genotyping was added so that TCR occurrence patterns could be studied. The study combined high-throughput TCR immunosequencing, statistical association of individual TCRs with disease status, and machine learning to predict cytomegalovirus infection status. Several DR-DQ haplotypes were treated as single units for association and clustering because of strong linkage in the cohort. Across under 500 genotyped donors of the cohort, an average of approximately 220,000 unique TCR beta nucleotide sequences per donor were sequenced, and approximately 19% of those sequences were non-productive. Donor age, sex, ethnicity and CMV serostatus were compiled alongside the repertoire data. HLA typing covered class I and class II loci at four-digit resolution.

V and J are truncated by 0 bases and 1 base respectively, leaving an intervening sequence of 7 bases. The CDR3, from cysteine to phenylalanine, totals 14 residues. The DNA shown is the 42-base CDR3, in frame from base 1. Via the germline V gene, CDR1 is MNHEY and CDR2 SVGAGI. The cohort was made up of 650 to 700 healthy bone marrow donors. All cohort members were sampled while nominally healthy, although unrecorded immune exposures were likely present. The donor was CMV seronegative and was included in the group of a few hundred seronegative cohort members. A peripheral blood sample was provided by each donor, and peripheral blood mononuclear cells were used for TCR beta sequencing. Genomic DNA extraction from the blood cell samples was performed with the Qiagen DNeasy Blood Extraction Kit. Libraries were built with the immunoSEQ multiplex PCR assay. A mixture of 60 forward primers for TCR Vbeta segments and 13 reverse primers for TCR Jbeta segments was used in the multiplex PCR. Amplification of the CDR3 region of rearranged TCR beta genes was performed with a multiplex PCR assay on genomic DNA. On the Illumina HiSeq System, the amplified TCR beta libraries were sequenced as 87-base-pair reads. The paper's data handling went like this. In a later analysis, 70 million to 95 million unique TCR beta chains were counted across the roughly 610 repertoires, and approximately 9.9 million of these chains were shared by at least two donors. Raw reads were error-corrected and collapsed into unique sequences with a nearest-neighbor algorithm that merged closely related sequences to remove PCR and sequencing errors. To assign V, D and J gene segments, CDR3 sequences were aligned to IMGT reference sequences. Each retained sequence needed at least a six-nucleotide match to both a V gene segment and a J gene segment. A rearrangement counted as productive if the CDR3 had no stop codons and remained in frame with V and J, and every other rearrangement counted as non-productive. CDR3 was defined by IMGT convention, running from the second conserved V-encoded cysteine to the conserved J-encoded phenylalanine. Sequences without an unambiguous match to a single V gene segment were excluded from the earlier analysis of a few hundred of the donors. An earlier analysis of fewer than 650 of the donors classified V segments as functional when productive rearrangements were above 56.7% and as segregating when the standard deviation between donors was above 5%. A statistical classification framework was built for diagnosing cytomegalovirus status from the catalog of TCR beta chain sequences. In a later analysis, TCR nucleotide sequences were compared against IMGT/GENE-DB human TR gene sequences so that V and J genes could be assigned. Using the TCRdist pipeline, a later analysis assigned CDR3 sequences along with most-parsimonious VDJ recombination scenarios. In a later analysis, every TCR beta chain was defined by the combination of its CDR3 amino acid sequence and its V-gene family, and reads without a unique V-gene family were dropped. In a later analysis, 450 to 600 highly shared, low-generation-probability nucleotide sequences were removed to address suspected cross-contamination and a sequencing artifact. A later analysis calculated a clonal expansion index for each public chain from normalized within-repertoire ranks of inferred template counts. In a later analysis, generation probabilities were computed with a VDJ recombination model fitted to out-of-frame rearrangements, and the resulting probabilities were checked against IGoR. In a later analysis, TCR-TCR, TCR-HLA and TCR-CMV co-occurrence was scored with hypergeometric tests, and a repertoire-size bias correction was applied to TCR pairs. False discovery rates were estimated in a later analysis by permuting HLA or CMV assignments 20 times. In a later analysis, co-occurring TCRs were grouped using DBSCAN, with TCRdist sequence similarity added in when clustering inside HLA-allele-positive subsets. Repertoires with fewer than 30,000 or more than 120,000 public chains were left out of co-occurrence clustering, as were four to six repertoires with anomalous nucleotide sharing. The source is immuneACCESS, and TCRdb retained only in-frame sequences with V and J called. Part of the clones is not carried over; for the studies checked, unresolved V genes explain less than half of this, and the remainder is unexplained. Clonal size and the V and J genes are those of that table, whereas D and trimming came from the DNA. This sample gives approximately 190,000 clones in total; around three quarters of them show up just once. The ten top clones hold approximately 1.8% of the sample.

What the authors observed across the whole study: At a false discovery rate of 0.05, a later analysis linked under 20,000 TCR beta sequences to specific HLA alleles. A later analysis found that TCR association rates varied across HLA loci, with DRB1 alleles showing the most associated TCRs and HLA-C alleles the fewest. Three of the identified cytomegalovirus-associated TCR beta chains were confirmed in vitro to be specific for cytomegalovirus antigens. Some IMGT-functional V segments, including TRBV6-2 and TRBV6-3, could not be distinguished by the 87-base-pair reads and were therefore excluded. A cluster of highly shared sequence variants was judged likely to be a technical artifact of the sequencing pipeline. Because HLA typing was missing for some donors at each locus, association tests included only the typed subset. A total of about 150 TCR beta chains were listed by the study as associated with cytomegalovirus. A later genetic analysis reported fewer N-insertions in productive TCRs among donors in an Asian-associated ancestry cluster than the roughly 690-donor mean. The authors suggested that the approach could potentially be extended to other disease states and immunological phenotypes. Correlated functional status among segregating V segments might reflect linkage disequilibrium, but an unknown experimental factor could not be ruled out. A later analysis found that HLA-associated TCR beta chains were more clonally expanded and had lower generation probabilities than equally common non-associated chains. Assigning TCR associations to individual alleles was difficult when HLA alleles, especially DR and DQ, strongly co-occurred. Presence/absence analyses assumed roughly uniform sequencing depth across donors, an assumption that may not hold. CMV serostatus was the only immune exposure information available for the cohort. A later genetic analysis associated a missense DCLRE1C variant with V-gene and J-gene trimming of TCR beta chains, and an independent cohort replicated the association. An earlier analysis of 587 of the donors showed that most TCR beta V segments appeared in productive rearrangements either about 87% or about 30% of the time, which broadly matched IMGT annotations. A further reported finding was that TCR beta sequences accurately predicted the HLA-A and HLA-B alleles for most subjects in the first cohort. Cytomegalovirus status was reported to be diagnosed by the classifier with high specificity and sensitivity in both the original and validation cohorts. A later analysis found that most CMV-associated TCR beta chains appeared HLA-restricted, with HLA associations seemingly driven largely by CMV exposure. This cohort had only TCR beta chains sequenced, and the lack of alpha or paired-chain data limited which features could be detected. Because counts were too low, about 18 rarely observed V segments, including chromosome 9 orphons, were excluded from the earlier analysis of several hundred of the donors. Across donors, most TCR sequences were observed very rarely, whereas some public TCRs were present in many individuals. According to a later analysis, parvovirus B19, influenza, CMV and Epstein-Barr virus appeared linked to several top co-occurrence clusters.

The TCR comes from a young woman in good health and CMV-seronegative. The specimen was PBMCs. The chain uses TRBV6-5 and TRBJ2-7; no D gene call is confident. The DNA is as follows: TGTGCCAGCAGTTACTCGACTGCTTCCTACGAGCAGTACTTC. Its protein is CASSYSTASYEQYF.